This T cell receptor beta chain was recorded in a study of identifying expanded T cells in peripheral blood. Study-wide points: Over approximately two and four weeks, about 15 and 18 clones changed, versus roughly 1.1 between replicates.

In the case of this clone: Its target is unknown.

Clones were read by immunoSEQ multiplex PCR, and TCRdb kept only the in-frame ones, dropping some. Of 70,000 or so clones in the sample, about nine tenths were seen once. Germline lookup yields CDR1 MRHNA and CDR2 SNTAGT. With 3 bases removed from V and 9 bases from J, the gap between germline ends came to 12 bases. CDR3 length equals 13 residues. The TCR was taken from a person aged 18-70 years in good health. The material sequenced was blood. The rearrangement links TRBV6-4 to TRBJ2-1; no firm D call. DNA of the CDR3: TGTGCCAGCAGTGAAAGCCCATCGAGTGAGCAGTTCTTC. Amino acid sequence: CASSESPSSEQFF.